This TCR beta chain was retrieved from a study of T cells in tuberculosis. Findings and caveats of the study: Cases with active tuberculosis were adults, while controls were adolescents. Using the GMM-specific repertoire gave under 90% accuracy versus roughly 74% with motifs.

About this clone itself: Its cognate antigen is unknown.

V lost 6 bases, J lost 1 base, and 13 bases lay in between. The CDR3 sequence is 15 residues long. Germline loops: CDR1 MRHNA, CDR2 SNTAGT. Each clinical donor contributed on average approximately 100,000 T cells from unsorted cryopreserved PBMC. TCRdb keeps only in-frame clones here, not all; method: immunoSEQ multiplex PCR. The data show approximately 31,000 clones, about 95% seen once. This chain links TRBV6-4 with TRBJ2-1, with D perhaps matching TRBD1 (5 bases). The receptor was derived from a donor between 5 and 29 years old with latent tuberculosis or without tuberculosis infection. Input material: PBMCs. DNA for the CDR3: TGTGCCAGCAGCGTAGGGGTATCGTCCTACAATGAGCAGTTCTTC. This sequence encodes CASSVGVSSYNEQFF.